A selection of T cell receptor beta chains follows, all from one sample in a study of shared clonotypes between healthy human individuals. Only in-frame clones appear in the TCRdb table, and some are missing; sequencing was by immunoSEQ multiplex PCR. This table has under 350,000 clones, 80% to 90% appearing once. The sequenced material came from memory CD8+ T cells sorted from blood. These receptors were collected from a man younger than 30 in good health. Each CDR3 is given with its conserved first and last residue. The order of the fields is V gene, clone size, D gene, J gene, CDR3 protein, CDR3 DNA. A D gene is named only where the DNA matches it firmly. The size field is filled for only some rows; it gives once, few, many or a size class.

TRBV28	.	TRBD2	TRBJ2-7	CASRLAGESYEQYF	TGTGCCAGCAGATTGGCGGGGGAGTCCTACGAGCAGTACTTC
TRBV11-2	few	TRBD2	TRBJ2-5	CASSLDPSGGLGETQYF	TGTGCCAGCAGCTTAGATCCTAGCGGGGGGCTGGGTGAGACCCAGTACTTC
TRBV25-1	.	.	TRBJ2-7	CASSDNSNSYEQYF	TGTGCCAGCAGTGATAACAGCAACTCCTACGAGCAGTACTTC
TRBV7-8	.	.	TRBJ2-3	CASNPTTLHLTDTQYF	TGTGCCAGCAACCCGACAACCCTTCACCTCACAGATACGCAGTATTTT
TRBV25-1	.	.	TRBJ2-7	CASSPGTQGSYEQYF	TGTGCCAGCAGCCCTGGGACTCAGGGCTCCTACGAGCAGTACTTC
TRBV7-3	once	TRBD1	TRBJ2-2	CASSTGTGSAGELFF	TGTGCCAGCAGCACCGGGACAGGGAGCGCCGGGGAGCTGTTTTTT
TRBV2	.	.	TRBJ2-7	CASTGVISYEQYF	TGTGCCAGCACTGGGGTGATCTCCTACGAGCAGTACTTC
TRBV27	once	.	TRBJ2-1	CASSPWGDEQFF	TGTGCCAGCAGTCCCTGGGGCGATGAGCAGTTCTTC
TRBV6-5	.	.	TRBJ1-2	CASSFTGTTYGYTF	TGTGCCAGCAGTTTCACCGGGACTACCTATGGCTACACCTTC
TRBV9	.	TRBD1	TRBJ2-3	CASSWGQASTDTQYF	TGTGCCAGCAGCTGGGGACAGGCTAGCACAGATACGCAGTATTTT
TRBV7-9	.	.	TRBJ2-7	CASSLAGDYEQYF	TGTGCCAGCAGCTTAGCGGGAGACTACGAGCAGTACTTC
TRBV13	.	TRBD2	TRBJ2-1	CASSGLAGGAEQFF	TGTGCCAGCAGCGGCCTAGCGGGAGGTGCTGAGCAGTTCTTC
TRBV27	few	TRBD2	TRBJ2-7	CASSELAGAWEQYF	TGTGCCAGCAGCGAACTAGCGGGAGCGTGGGAGCAGTACTTC
TRBV6-1	.	.	TRBJ2-1	CASSSRDPRGDEQFF	TGTGCCAGCAGTTCCCGGGACCCCCGGGGAGATGAGCAGTTCTTC
TRBV18	.	.	TRBJ1-1	CASSPPGDTEAFF	TGTGCCAGCTCACCACCAGGGGACACTGAAGCTTTCTTT
TRBV30	.	.	TRBJ1-1	CAWSPQMNTEAFF	TGTGCCTGGAGTCCCCAGATGAACACTGAAGCTTTCTTT